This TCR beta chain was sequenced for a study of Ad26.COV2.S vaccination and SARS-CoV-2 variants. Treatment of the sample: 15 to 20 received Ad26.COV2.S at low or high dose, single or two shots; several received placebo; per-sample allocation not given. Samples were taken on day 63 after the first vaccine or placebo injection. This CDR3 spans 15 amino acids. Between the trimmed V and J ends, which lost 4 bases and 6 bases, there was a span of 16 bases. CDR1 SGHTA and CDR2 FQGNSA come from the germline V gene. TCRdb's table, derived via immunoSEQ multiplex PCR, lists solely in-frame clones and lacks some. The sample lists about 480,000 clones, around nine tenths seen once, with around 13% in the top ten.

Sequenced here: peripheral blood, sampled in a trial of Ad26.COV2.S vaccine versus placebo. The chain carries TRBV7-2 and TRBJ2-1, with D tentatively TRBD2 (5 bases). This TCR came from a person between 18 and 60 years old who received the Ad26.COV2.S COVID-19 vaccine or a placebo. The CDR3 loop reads CASSSWWSRGNEQFF. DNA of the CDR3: TGTGCCAGCAGCTCATGGTGGAGCCGGGGCAATGAGCAGTTCTTC.